This T cell receptor (beta chain) was sequenced for a study of T cells in Graves' hyperthyroidism and ophthalmopathy. The source material, RNA transcripts, was used to amplify TCR beta CDR3 regions. Primed by the HTBI set, a first-round RT-PCR was run on the TCR CDR3. TCRdb fed the multiplex PCR reads into MiXCR, producing one record per CDR3 protein. The sample holds about 680,000 distinct CDR3 sequences, around 40% seen once. Germline loops: CDR1 SGHRS, CDR2 YFSETQ. The CDR3 runs to 15 residues. V shed 2 bases and J shed 5 bases, with 16 bases lying between them. The sample comprised blood. The receptor was isolated from a woman aged 40-49 years with Graves' hyperthyroidism. V gene TRBV5-1 combines with J gene TRBJ1-1; perhaps TRBD1 as D (5 bases). The CDR3 region is CASSFRGEVRTEAFF. DNA of the CDR3: TGCGCCAGCAGCTTTCGAGGGGAGGTTCGGACTGAAGCTTTCTTT.